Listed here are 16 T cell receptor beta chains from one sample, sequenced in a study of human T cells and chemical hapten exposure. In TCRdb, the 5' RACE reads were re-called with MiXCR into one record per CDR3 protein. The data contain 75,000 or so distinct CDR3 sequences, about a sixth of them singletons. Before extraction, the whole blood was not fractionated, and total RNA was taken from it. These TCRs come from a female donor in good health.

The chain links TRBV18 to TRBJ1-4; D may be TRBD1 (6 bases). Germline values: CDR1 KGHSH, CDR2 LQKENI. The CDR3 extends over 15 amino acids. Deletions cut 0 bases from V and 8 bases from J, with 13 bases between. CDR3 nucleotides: TGTGCCAGCTCACCACCGGGGGGGGCAGGCGAAAAACTGTTTTTT. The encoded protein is CASSPPGGAGEKLFF.

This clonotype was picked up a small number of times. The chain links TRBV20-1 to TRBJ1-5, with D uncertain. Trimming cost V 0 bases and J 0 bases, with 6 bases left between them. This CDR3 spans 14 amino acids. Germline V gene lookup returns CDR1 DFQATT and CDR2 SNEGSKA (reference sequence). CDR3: CSAREEYSNQPQHF. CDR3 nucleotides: TGCAGTGCTAGAGAAGAATATAGCAATCAGCCCCAGCATTTT.

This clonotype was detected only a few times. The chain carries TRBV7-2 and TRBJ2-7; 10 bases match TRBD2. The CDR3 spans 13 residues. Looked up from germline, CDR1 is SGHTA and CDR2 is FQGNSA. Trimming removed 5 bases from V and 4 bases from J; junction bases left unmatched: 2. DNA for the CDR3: TGTGCCAGCAGCCAGCGGGAGGGGTACGAGCAGTACTTC. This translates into CASSQREGYEQYF. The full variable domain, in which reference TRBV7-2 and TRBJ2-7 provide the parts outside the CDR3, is GAGVSQSPSNKVTEKGKDVELRCDPISGHTALYWYRQSLGQGLEFLIYFQGNSAPDKSGLPSDRFSAERTGGSVSTLTIQRTQQEDSAVYLCASSQREGYEQYFGPGTRLTVT.

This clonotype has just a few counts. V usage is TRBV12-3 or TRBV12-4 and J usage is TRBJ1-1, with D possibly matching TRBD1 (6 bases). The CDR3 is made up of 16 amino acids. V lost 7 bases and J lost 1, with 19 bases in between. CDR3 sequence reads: CASNYLPGAQNTEAFF. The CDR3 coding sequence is TGTGCCAGCAACTATTTACCAGGGGCACAGAACACTGAAGCTTTCTTT.

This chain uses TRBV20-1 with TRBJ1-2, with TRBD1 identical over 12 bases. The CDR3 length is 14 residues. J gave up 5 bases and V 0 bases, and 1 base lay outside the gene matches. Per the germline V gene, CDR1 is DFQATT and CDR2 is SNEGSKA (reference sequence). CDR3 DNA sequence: TGCAGTGCTAGAGAGGGACAGGGGGCTTATGGCTACACCTTC. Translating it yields CSAREGQGAYGYTF.

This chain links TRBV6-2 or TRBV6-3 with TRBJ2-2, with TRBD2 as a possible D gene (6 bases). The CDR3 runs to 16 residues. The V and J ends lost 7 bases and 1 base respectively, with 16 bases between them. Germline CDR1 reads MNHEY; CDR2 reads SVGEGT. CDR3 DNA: TGTGCCAGCACCCCCTTGAGGCGGGGGAACACCGGGGAGCTGTTTTTT. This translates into CASTPLRRGNTGELFF.

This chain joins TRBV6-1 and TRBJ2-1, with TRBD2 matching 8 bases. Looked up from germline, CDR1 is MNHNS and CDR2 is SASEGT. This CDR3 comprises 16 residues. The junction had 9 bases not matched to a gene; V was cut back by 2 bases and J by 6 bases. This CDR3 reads CASSESASGGFNEQFF. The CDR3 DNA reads TGTGCCAGCAGTGAAAGTGCCTCGGGGGGGTTCAATGAGCAGTTCTTC.

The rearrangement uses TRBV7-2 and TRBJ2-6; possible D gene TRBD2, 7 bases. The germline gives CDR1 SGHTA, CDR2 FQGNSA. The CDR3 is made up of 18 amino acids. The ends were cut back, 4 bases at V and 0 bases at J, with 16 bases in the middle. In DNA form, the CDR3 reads TGTGCCAGCAGCTCTAGAGGGGGGGGCCTCTCTGGGGCCAACGTCCTGACTTTC. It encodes CASSSRGGGLSGANVLTF.

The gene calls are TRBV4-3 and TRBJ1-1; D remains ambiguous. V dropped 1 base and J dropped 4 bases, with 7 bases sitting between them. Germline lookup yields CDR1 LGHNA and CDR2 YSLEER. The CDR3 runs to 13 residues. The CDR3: CASSQAASTEAFF. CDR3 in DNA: TGCGCCAGCAGCCAAGCCGCCAGCACTGAAGCTTTCTTT.

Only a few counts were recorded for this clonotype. CDR3 nucleotides: TGCAGCGTTGTGGACAGCCCGATCAACACTGAAGCTTTCTTT. It specifies CSVVDSPINTEAFF. This sequence joins TRBV29-1 and TRBJ1-1; D possibly corresponds to TRBD1 (6 bases). The CDR3 runs 14 residues. The V and J ends lost 4 bases and 2 bases respectively, with 14 bases between them. Germline CDR1 reads SQVTM; CDR2 reads ANQGSEA.

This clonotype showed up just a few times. In DNA, the CDR3 is TGTGCCAGCAGGCCCCAAGGGGATCAGCCCCAGCATTTT. Translation: CASRPQGDQPQHF. The J gene is TRBJ1-5, the V gene TRBV6-7, with a possible D match to TRBD1 (5 bases). TRBV6-7 is an ORF for which the function is uncertain. This CDR3 spans 13 amino acids. V lost 6 bases, J lost 5 bases, and 11 bases lay in between.

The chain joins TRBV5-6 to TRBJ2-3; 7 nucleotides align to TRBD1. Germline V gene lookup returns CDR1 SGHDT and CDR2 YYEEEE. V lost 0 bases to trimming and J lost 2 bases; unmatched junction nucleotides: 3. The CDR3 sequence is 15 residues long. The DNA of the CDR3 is TGTGCCAGCAGCTTGGCCGGGACAGCCACAGATACGCAGTATTTT. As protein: CASSLAGTATDTQYF.

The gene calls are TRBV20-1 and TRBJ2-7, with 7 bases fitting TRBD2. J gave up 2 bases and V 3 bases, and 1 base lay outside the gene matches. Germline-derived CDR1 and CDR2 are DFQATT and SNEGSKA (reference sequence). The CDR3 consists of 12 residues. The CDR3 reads CSASGGTYEQYF. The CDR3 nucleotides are TGCAGTGCTAGCGGGGGGACCTACGAGCAGTACTTC.

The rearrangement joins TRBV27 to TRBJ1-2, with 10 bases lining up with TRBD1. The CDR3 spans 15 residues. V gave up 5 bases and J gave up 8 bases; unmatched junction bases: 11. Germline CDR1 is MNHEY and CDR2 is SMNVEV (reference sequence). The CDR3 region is CASSAGTGAILGYTF. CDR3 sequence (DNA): TGTGCCAGCAGTGCCGGGACAGGGGCAATCTTGGGCTACACCTTC.

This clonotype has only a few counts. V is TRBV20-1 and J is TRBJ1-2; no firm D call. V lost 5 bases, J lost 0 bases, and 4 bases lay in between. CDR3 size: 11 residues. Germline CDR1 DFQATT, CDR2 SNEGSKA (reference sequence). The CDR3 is CSAWANYGYTF. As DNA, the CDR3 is TGCAGTGCTTGGGCTAACTATGGCTACACCTTC.

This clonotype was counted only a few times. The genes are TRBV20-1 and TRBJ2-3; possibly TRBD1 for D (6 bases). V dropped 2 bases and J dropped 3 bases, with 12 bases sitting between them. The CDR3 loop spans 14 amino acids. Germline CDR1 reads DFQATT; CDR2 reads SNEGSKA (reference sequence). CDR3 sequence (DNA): TGCAGTGCTAGAAATCCCCAGGGGACAGATACGCAGTATTTT. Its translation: CSARNPQGTDTQYF.